This T cell receptor beta chain came from a study of identical twins. Study findings and constraints: Model-predicted out-of-frame TCR alpha sharing fell below observed values in monozygotic twins.

This clonotype has a handful of counts. The antigen remains undetermined. TCRdb ran MiXCR on the 5' RACE reads and lists one entry per CDR3 protein. The sample records hundreds of thousands of distinct CDR3 sequences, about 14% being singletons. Trimming cost V 3 bases and J 7 bases, with 10 bases left between them. CDR3 length equals 13 residues. Germline assignment: CDR1 SGHTA and CDR2 FQGNSA. The chain uses TRBV7-2 and TRBJ2-1, with TRBD2 as a possible D gene (6 bases). The receptor was derived from a woman under 30 in good health. The sequenced sample was memory (CD45RO+) T cells sorted from blood. In nucleotides, the CDR3 is TGTGCCAGCAGCTTTGGAGGGGAGAATGAGCAGTTCTTC. Translated, it gives CASSFGGENEQFF.